Each of the 30 T cell receptor beta chains below was sequenced from the same sample in a study of T-cell memory formation after mild COVID-19. TCRdb reprocessed the 5' RACE reads via MiXCR and lists one record per CDR3 protein. The profile covers roughly 550,000 distinct CDR3 sequences, with around 21% appearing a single time and approximately 12% taken by the ten largest. Sequencing input: PBMCs or a T cell subset sorted from them (not recorded which). All receptors derive from an adult woman who had mild COVID-19 (a few samples of this study predate the infection). Cell type and time point are not known.

This clonotype was seen only a few times. The V call is TRBV7-3, the J call TRBJ2-1, with 10 bases matching TRBD2. Germline assignment: CDR1 SGHTA and CDR2 FQGTGA. The V and J ends lost 5 bases and 8 bases, in that order; junction bases with no gene match: 12. CDR3 length equals 16 residues. The CDR3 loop is CASSHLGTSVPHEQFF. Written as DNA, the CDR3 is TGTGCCAGCAGCCACCTCGGGACTAGCGTACCACATGAGCAGTTCTTC.

This clonotype has only a few counts. The chain couples TRBV25-1 to TRBJ2-7; TRBD2 agrees at 9 bases. Germline V lookup: CDR1 MGHDK, CDR2 SYGVNS. V lost 4 bases, J lost 6 bases, and 4 bases stayed unmatched. The CDR3 loop spans 13 amino acids. CDR3 coding DNA: TGTGCCAGCAGTGCCCGAGCGGGGGGCGAGCAGTACTTC. It encodes CASSARAGGEQYF.

This chain links TRBV12-3 or TRBV12-4 with TRBJ2-7; maybe TRBD1 (6 bases). The ends were cut back, 5 bases at V and 6 bases at J, with 14 bases in the middle. The CDR3 length is 13 residues. The CDR3 loop is CASSLTGYSEQYF. For the CDR3, the DNA is TGTGCCAGCAGTCTTACAGGGTACTCCGAGCAGTACTTC.

This clonotype was found a few times. Here the CDR3 DNA reads TGTGCCAGCAGTTTCGGCGGGGGGGAAGAGACCCAGTACTTC. It is translated as CASSFGGGEETQYF. The gene calls are TRBV12-3 or TRBV12-4 and TRBJ2-5, with TRBD2 identical over 9 bases. The CDR3 has 14 residues. The V and J ends lost 3 bases and 3 bases, in that order; junction bases with no gene match: 2.

The CDR3 DNA reads as TGTGCCAGCCAGACAGACAATGAAAAACTGTTTTTT. This gives the protein CASQTDNEKLFF. The chain links TRBV5-4 to TRBJ1-4; weak D call: TRBD1 (5 bases). The CDR3 loop spans 12 amino acids. Trimming left V 7 bases short and J 5 bases short, with 9 bases between. From germline, CDR1 is SGHNT and CDR2 YYREEE (reference sequence).

This clonotype has just a few counts. This chain uses TRBV5-5 with TRBJ2-1, with 10 nucleotides matching TRBD1. This CDR3 contains 17 residues. CDR1 and CDR2 (germline): SGHKS, YYEKEE (reference sequence). The V gene end was trimmed by 4 bases and the J gene end by 1 base; junction bases not matched to a gene: 8. The CDR3 DNA follows: TGTGCCAGCAGCAGATCCGGGACAGGGGATTCCTACAATGAGCAGTTCTTC. Translation gives CASSRSGTGDSYNEQFF.

The rearrangement uses TRBV4-2 and TRBJ2-2; 7 positions agree with TRBD1. Germline assignment: CDR1 LGHNA and CDR2 YNFKEQ. Trimming cost V 1 base and J 2 bases; bases outside gene matches: 4. The CDR3 contains 16 residues. CDR3 in DNA: TGTGCCAGCAGCCAAGCCGGACAGGCAAACACCGGGGAGCTGTTTTTT. Translation gives CASSQAGQANTGELFF.

This clonotype was counted between two and nine times. The J gene is TRBJ2-3, the V gene TRBV25-1; D is possibly TRBD2 (9 bases). V was shortened by 5 bases and J by 5 bases, with 29 bases between the two germline ends. Germline values: CDR1 MGHDK, CDR2 SYGVNS. CDR3 length: 19 amino acids. The CDR3 region is CASSSRQGASGRIKDTQYF. The CDR3 DNA reads as TGTGCCAGCAGTTCGAGGCAGGGGGCCAGCGGGAGGATTAAAGATACGCAGTATTTT. The variable domain in full, with the rest retrieved from reference TRBV25-1 and TRBJ2-3, is EADIYQTPRYLVIGTGKKITLECSQTMGHDKMYWYQQDPGMELHLIHYSYGVNSTEKGDLSSESTVSRIRTEHFPLTLESARPSHTSQYLCASSSRQGASGRIKDTQYFGPGTRLTVL.

This clonotype was counted many times. The chain joins TRBV2 to TRBJ2-1, with TRBD2 matching 11 bases. CDR1 SNHLY and CDR2 FYNNEI come from the germline V gene. V dropped 10 bases and J dropped 9; count of bases not matched to a gene: 11. This CDR3 is built from 14 residues. The CDR3 nucleotides read TGTGCCACTTCGACTAGCGGGACTACTTTTGAGCAGTTCTTC. Amino acid sequence: CATSTSGTTFEQFF.

The V and J genes are TRBV6-6 and TRBJ2-7; 8 bases align to TRBD2. In germline, CDR1 is MNHNY, CDR2 SVGAGI (reference sequence). With V trimmed by 7 bases and J by 2 bases, 7 bases remained unmatched. The CDR3 extends over 14 amino acids. The CDR3 sequence: CASKSAGGTYEQYF. CDR3 nucleotide sequence: TGTGCCAGCAAGTCGGCGGGGGGCACCTACGAGCAGTACTTC.

This clonotype was picked up a small number of times. This chain links TRBV20-1 with TRBJ1-2; unclear D gene. Germline values: CDR1 DFQATT, CDR2 SNEGSKA (reference sequence). The CDR3 loop spans 12 amino acids. Trimming pared 2 bases from V and 7 bases from J, leaving 11 bases between. CDR3 residues: CSARLAGSGYTF. CDR3 DNA sequence: TGCAGTGCTAGATTAGCAGGTAGTGGCTACACCTTC.

CDR3 loop: CASSPSPAGGISTDTQYF. The DNA for the CDR3 is TGTGCCAGCAGCCCCAGCCCTGCGGGGGGGATTAGCACAGATACGCAGTATTTT. The genes are TRBV5-4 and TRBJ2-3; 9 bases fit TRBD2. CDR3 length: 18 residues. The germline V gene has CDR1 SGHNT and CDR2 YYREEE (reference sequence). V was clipped by 4 bases and J by 0 bases; unmatched bases: 12.

The chain joins TRBV4-1 to TRBJ1-6; 7 bases match TRBD1. The length of the CDR3 is 16 residues. From germline, CDR1 is MGHRA and CDR2 YSYEKL. V shed 3 bases, J shed 8 bases, and the junction held 10 bases outside the gene matches. As DNA, the CDR3 is TGCGCCAGCAGCCACCTTCGTGGGCAGGGGGATTCACCCCTCCACTTT. Translation: CASSHLRGQGDSPLHF.

This clonotype was counted between two and nine times. The rearrangement links TRBV3-1 to TRBJ2-2, with 9 positions matching TRBD1. Trimming took 7 bases from V and 5 from J; bases not matched to a gene: 5. Per germline, CDR1 LGHDT and CDR2 YNNKEL (reference sequence). The CDR3 runs 14 residues. The CDR3 DNA is TGTGCCAGCACTACAGGGGGCGGGACCGGGGAGCTGTTTTTT. Its protein is CASTTGGGTGELFF.

This rearrangement joins TRBV9 to TRBJ1-1, with 7 bases lining up with TRBD1. The CDR3 totals 15 residues. Germline V CDR1 and CDR2: SGDLS, YYNGEE. V shed 5 bases, J shed 1 base, and the junction held 8 bases outside the gene matches. CDR3 sequence reads: CASSRTGARNTEAFF. The DNA of the CDR3 is TGTGCCAGCAGTAGAACAGGGGCCAGGAACACTGAAGCTTTCTTT.

Comment on this clonotype: One end of the junction fails to match germline, which may point to a read error. In DNA form, the CDR3 reads TGTGCCAGCAGCCTCACAGGGTTGGGAGGAGAGACCCGGTACTTC. This translates into CASSLTGLGGETRYF. The chain is built from TRBV7-3 and TRBJ2-5; D may correspond to TRBD1 or TRBD2 (6 bases each). Germline-derived CDR1 and CDR2 are SGHTA and FQGTGA. CDR3 length: 15 amino acids.

In this sample, this clonotype turned up a few times. This chain's CDR3 is CASSQDRGRNIFF. In nucleotides, the CDR3 is TGTGCCAGCAGCCAAGACCGGGGAAGAAACATTTTTTTT. The V and J genes are TRBV14 and TRBJ1-4; no firm D call. Germline V gene lookup returns CDR1 SGHDN and CDR2 FVKESK. Trimming pared 0 bases from V and 17 bases from J, leaving 16 bases between. CDR3 length: 13 residues.

With regard to this clonotype: One end of the junction does not line up with germline, which may come from a read error. The V and J genes are TRBV7-7 and TRBJ2-5; D ambiguous. CDR1 and CDR2 (germline): SSHAT, FNYEAQ (reference sequence). This CDR3 contains 16 residues. In DNA, the CDR3 is TGTGCTAGCAGCTTAGAACTTAACTTGGGACAAGAGACCCAGTACTTC. Protein: CASSLELNLGQETQYF.

This clonotype was observed a few times. The gene calls are TRBV12-3 or TRBV12-4 and TRBJ2-3; a weak D match, TRBD2 (6 bases). Trimming stripped 3 bases from V and 2 bases from J, with 15 bases between. There are 16 residues in the CDR3. The CDR3 loop reads CASSFAGSTITDTQYF. The CDR3 DNA sequence: TGTGCCAGCAGTTTTGCGGGGTCAACTATCACAGATACGCAGTATTTT.

Regarding this clonotype: A much larger clone is a single base away; this may be a read error. V is TRBV4-1 and J is TRBJ2-1; TRBD1 might be the D (6 bases). Trimming removed 4 bases at V and 9 bases at J, with 10 bases between. The germline V gene has CDR1 MGHRA and CDR2 YSYEKL. The CDR3 is 12 amino acids. CDR3 bases: TGCGCCAGCAGCCCAGGGGCGGGTGAGCAGTTCTTC. Amino acids: CASSPGAGEQFF.

This clonotype occurred a few times. The genes are TRBV23-1 and TRBJ1-5; perhaps TRBD1 as D (5 bases). TRBV23-1 is sorted into the ORF group, with uncertain function. The CDR3 sequence is 13 residues long. Deletions cut 6 bases from V and 4 bases from J, with 10 bases between. The CDR3 region is CASRGEENQPQHF. CDR3 sequence (DNA): TGCGCCAGCAGGGGGGAGGAGAATCAGCCCCAGCATTTT.

Only a few counts were recorded for this clonotype. The chain combines TRBV12-3 or TRBV12-4 with TRBJ2-7; 9 bases align to TRBD2. The CDR3 consists of 17 residues. Unmatched junction bases numbered 14, after V lost 2 bases and J lost 6 bases. In DNA form, the CDR3 reads TGTGCCAGCAGTTTATCGGCGGGAGGGCCCCTAGGGTCCGAGCAGTACTTC. This translates into CASSLSAGGPLGSEQYF.

In this sample, this clonotype turned up many times. The chain has TRBV30 and TRBJ2-1; 7 bases align to TRBD1. Germline V gene data show CDR1 as GTSNPN and CDR2 as SVGIG (reference sequence). The CDR3 consists of 16 residues. The V segment lost 2 bases and the J segment 2 bases; nucleotides outside the gene matches: 9. The chain's CDR3 is CAWSPPDRWAYNEQFF. DNA of the CDR3: TGTGCCTGGAGTCCGCCGGACAGGTGGGCCTACAATGAGCAGTTCTTC.

This clonotype has more than one count but fewer than ten. The DNA of the CDR3 is TGTGCCAGCAGCCCCGAGACGGACTACGAGCAGTACTTC. It specifies CASSPETDYEQYF. This rearrangement joins TRBV7-6 to TRBJ2-7; D remains ambiguous. The CDR3 is made up of 13 amino acids. Germline V gene sequence: CDR1 SGHVS, CDR2 FNYEAQ. The V end was cut by 5 bases, the J end by 3 bases, with 11 bases between.

This clonotype was seen a single time. The chain links TRBV3-1 to TRBJ1-1; perhaps TRBD1 as D (5 bases). Germline V gene data show CDR1 as LGHDT and CDR2 as YNNKEL (reference sequence). Trimming took 1 base from V and 1 from J, leaving 13 bases between them. The CDR3 spans 16 residues. The CDR3 reads CASSQVQRGKNTEAFF. The CDR3 DNA sequence: TGTGCCAGCAGCCAAGTCCAGAGGGGCAAGAACACTGAAGCTTTCTTT. Filled out from reference TRBV3-1 and TRBJ1-1, the complete variable domain reads DTAVSQTPKYLVTQMGNDKSIKCEQNLGHDTMYWYKQDSKKFLKIMFSYNNKELIINETVPNRFSPKSPDKAHLNLHINSLELGDSAVYFCASSQVQRGKNTEAFFGQGTRLTVV.

This clonotype was counted once. The chain has TRBV4-2 and TRBJ1-2; unclear D gene. The germline V gene has CDR1 LGHNA and CDR2 YNFKEQ. The CDR3 loop spans 17 amino acids. The V end lost 0 bases, the J end lost 7 bases, and 21 bases lay between the germline ends. This CDR3 is CASSQERVAWGGSGYTF. The CDR3 DNA reads TGTGCCAGCAGCCAAGAGAGGGTGGCTTGGGGTGGTAGTGGCTACACCTTC.

This clonotype was recorded a few times. The J gene is TRBJ2-3, the V gene TRBV24-1; 11 bases are shared with TRBD1. V shed 7 bases, J shed 3 bases, and the junction held 2 bases outside the gene matches. The V gene's germline CDR1 is KGHDR and CDR2 SFDVKD. The CDR3 sequence is 14 residues long. DNA of the CDR3: TGTGCCACCAGGGACAGGGGGCTGACAGATACGCAGTATTTT. Residues: CATRDRGLTDTQYF.

The chain carries TRBV7-6 and TRBJ2-5, with D possibly TRBD1 on 6 matching bases. The V gene lost 6 bases and the J gene lost 4 bases, with 18 bases spanning the gap. Germline assignment: CDR1 SGHVS and CDR2 FNYEAQ. The CDR3 totals 15 residues. CDR3 bases: TGTGCCAGCAGTTCACAGGGCGAGAGAGGAGAGACCCAGTACTTC. Translating gives CASSSQGERGETQYF.

For this clonotype: A much larger clone differs by one base, so this may be a read error. This chain uses TRBV6-2 or TRBV6-3 with TRBJ2-7, with 10 nucleotides matching TRBD1. The trim removed 9 bases at V and 4 bases at J, leaving 6 bases unmatched. CDR1 and CDR2 from the germline V gene are MNHEY and SVGEGT. This CDR3 region has 13 residues. The CDR3 nucleotides are TGTGCCAGAACCCAGGGACAGGGGTACGAGCAGTACTTC. Translating it yields CARTQGQGYEQYF.

The gene calls are TRBV10-3 and TRBJ2-5; no reliable D call. The CDR3 covers 12 residues. The V and J ends lost 2 bases and 3 bases respectively, with 4 bases between them. The germline gives CDR1 ENHRY, CDR2 SYGVKD. CDR3 loop: CAISEPEETQYF. The CDR3 DNA sequence: TGTGCCATCAGTGAGCCCGAAGAGACCCAGTACTTC.